This T cell receptor beta chain is drawn from a study of T-cell memory formation after mild COVID-19 (dated by TCRdb to the early 2020s). About the study as a whole: TCR sequence clusters from the two donors were found to be largely donor specific. Longitudinal TCRalpha and TCRbeta repertoire sequencing tracked T-cell clones expanding and contracting after mild COVID-19 in two donors. Two young, previously healthy adult volunteers made up the cohort, one male and one female.

Broad study findings and their caveats: Only two mild cases were covered in the study, and larger cohorts including severe cases with pre-infection samples were considered necessary. The detection of some responding clones in pre-infection memory suggests that pre-existing cross-reactive memory T cells joined the SARS-CoV-2 response. Contracting CD4+ clones appeared mostly in the CM and EM memory subsets, whereas CD8+ clones were enriched in EMRA. Clones contracting from day 15 to 85 had balanced CD4/CD8 phenotypes, while a second wave expanding from day 15 to 37 was biased towards CD4+. Whether the second-wave clones peaking on day 37 were SARS-CoV-2 specific was not confirmed.

Sequenced on an Illumina NovaSeq 6000. TCRalpha and TCRbeta cDNA libraries were constructed by 5'RACE with constant-segment primers, with sample barcodes and unique molecular identifiers being introduced. RNA was extracted from every sample with Trizol reagent. Amplification of the libraries took two PCR steps, and the second step added a second sample barcode plus Illumina TruSeq adapters. The libraries were sequenced on an Illumina NovaSeq using 2 x 150 bp paired-end reads. Processing in the source paper ran as follows. With migec v1.2.7, reads were demultiplexed and then collapsed into UMI-guided consensus sequences. Using mixcr v2.1.11, the UMI consensuses were aligned to TRA and TRB V and J templates and assembled into clonotypes. A clonotype was counted as expanded or contracted only when both edgeR and NoisET called the clonotype significant, with the noise models trained on biological replicates. For edgeR calls, the thresholds were a false discovery rate-adjusted p below 0.01 and a log2 fold-change of 1. PCA with hierarchical clustering of max-normalized trajectories of the 1000 most abundant clonotypes was used as exploratory dynamics analysis. The CD4 or CD8 phenotype of responding clones was assigned using the separately sequenced CD4+ and CD8+ repertoires. TCRdb trimmed the raw reads at Q25, called clones with MiXCR and kept productive beta chains. Rows are unified per CDR3 protein, each entry keeping the most common DNA and genes. TCRdb's processing, not the authors' own work, is the source of the V and J calls. This sample has about 50,000 distinct CDR3 sequences in its table, and about 7.3% of those were observed once. The ten top clones hold approximately 1.5% of the sample.

Turning to this clonotype: It lacks a known antigen. Nothing much larger sits one base from this clone, and base qualities are not available.

Ficoll-Paque density gradient centrifugation was used to isolate PBMCs. This clonotype originated in a man between 18 and 29 years old who had mild COVID-19 (a few samples of this study predate the infection). The sample titles of this study are shuffled in the database, so cell type and time point are left out; the donor was told from shared clones. Material: PBMCs or a T cell subset sorted from them (not recorded which).

The DNA is TGTGCCAGCAGTCGGACTGGGACAGGGCTGAAGCAGTTCTTC. Translation gives CASSRTGTGLKQFF. The chain couples TRBV6-2 or TRBV6-3 to TRBJ2-1, with TRBD1 matching 9 junction bases. CDR1 and CDR2, per the germline V gene, are MNHEY and SVGEGT. The CDR3 numbers 14 residues from cysteine through phenylalanine. Kept here is only the CDR3 DNA, which spans 42 bases and is read in frame from base 1. V loses 5 bases at its end and J loses 11 bases; junction bases beyond the gene matches: 10.